This T cell receptor (beta chain) stems from a study of beta chain features in type 1 diabetes. This clone was picked up a small number of times. Its antigen is as yet unknown. Using CD45RO/CCR7/CD25/CD127/CD95/CD27, CD4+ naive, central memory, regulatory and stem cell-like memory cells were sorted. All sorted populations exceeded 95% purity. Germline CDR1 and CDR2: SEHNR and FQNEAQ (reference sequence). The CDR3 spans 14 residues. Deletions cut 11 bases from V and 2 bases from J, with 19 bases between. Reverse transcription of all isolated RNA meant that expressed TCRB transcripts were sequenced. Only in-frame clones appear in the TCRdb table, and some are missing; sequencing was by immunoSEQ multiplex PCR. The table lists about 450,000 clones, about an eighth of them singletons, with approximately 0.05% in the top ten. Study findings and constraints: Moderate yet significant TCRB CDR3 shortening was seen in Type 1 diabetes patients in all four CD4+ subsets. HLA effects on TCRB rearrangement stayed unresolved here.

This TCR was recovered from a woman aged 18-29 years in good health. The chain has TRBV7-9 and TRBJ2-7; no clear D. The sample taken for sequencing was naive CD4+ T cells from blood. The CDR3 protein is CACDPSPGPYEQYF. CDR3 nucleotides: TGTGCCTGCGATCCGAGCCCTGGTCCCTACGAGCAGTACTTC.